This TCR beta chain comes out of a study of shared clonotypes between healthy human individuals. CDR1 and CDR2 from the germline V gene are MNHNS and SASEGT. The CDR3 contains 10 residues. Trimming removed 6 bases from V and 3 bases from J, with 3 bases in between. Authors' data handling: ImmunoSEQ junction-only sequences lacked quality scores, so their filtering differed. Method: immunoSEQ multiplex PCR; TCRdb's copy keeps in-frame clones and lacks some. V, J and clone size are those of that table, while D and trimming were read from the DNA. The sample contains around 2.5 million clones, 93% of which appear only once. In regard to this clone: Distinct nucleotide sequences in the sample also encode this CDR3.

The rearrangement links TRBV6-1 to TRBJ2-7; D is ambiguous. Sequencing was carried out using naive CD4+ T cells from PBMCs. Subset here: CD45RA+ positively selected. This TCR was sampled from a man aged 18 to 29 in good health. Some clones in this sample may be carry-over from other donors' samples. The CDR3 DNA sequence: TGTGCCAGCAGCTTCTACGAGCAGTACTTC. Protein product: CASSFYEQYF.